This entry describes one TCR beta chain. A junction boundary mismatches the germline segment, possibly from a read error. This sample is part of a study of early T cells in non-severe SARS-CoV-2 infection. One entry per CDR3 protein, called by TCRdb with MiXCR from the 5' RACE reads. Counted here are some 60,000 distinct CDR3 sequences, roughly 9.7% occurring once; the ten biggest clones make up around 8.3%. CDR1 is DFQATT, CDR2 SNEGSKA, per germline (reference sequence). The CDR3 sequence is 15 residues long. The specimen was whole blood. The gene calls are TRBV20-1 and TRBJ1-4; 9 nucleotides line up with TRBD1. The origin of this receptor is an adult who was a healthcare worker with PCR-confirmed SARS-CoV-2 infection or an uninfected control (not recorded which). Here the CDR3 reads CSARPQQGAREKLFF. Written as DNA, the CDR3 is TGTAGTGCTAGACCTCAACAGGGGGCGCGAGAAAAACTGTTTTTT.